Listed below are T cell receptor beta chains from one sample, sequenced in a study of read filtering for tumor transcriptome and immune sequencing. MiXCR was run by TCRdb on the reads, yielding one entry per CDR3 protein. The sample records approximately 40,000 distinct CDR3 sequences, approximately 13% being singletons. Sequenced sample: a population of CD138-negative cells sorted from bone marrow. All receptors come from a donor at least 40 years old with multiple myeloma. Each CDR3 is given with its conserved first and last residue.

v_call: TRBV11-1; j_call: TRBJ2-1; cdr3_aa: CASSLTAGGIYNEQFF
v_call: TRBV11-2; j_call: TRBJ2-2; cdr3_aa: CASSLSLARTGELFF
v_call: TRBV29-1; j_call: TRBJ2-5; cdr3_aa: CSVLPGTGIQETQYF
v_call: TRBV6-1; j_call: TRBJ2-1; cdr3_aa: CASSVAGNEQFF
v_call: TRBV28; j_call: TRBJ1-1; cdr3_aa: CASSSPHRGRNTEAFF
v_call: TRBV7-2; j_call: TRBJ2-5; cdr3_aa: CSTSLVTILETQYF
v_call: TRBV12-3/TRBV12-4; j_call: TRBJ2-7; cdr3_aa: CASSTTSAGTYEQYF
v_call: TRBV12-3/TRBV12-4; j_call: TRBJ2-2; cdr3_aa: CASSLGQANTGELFF
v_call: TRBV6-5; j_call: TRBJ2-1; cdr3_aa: CASSYTRTGYNEQFF
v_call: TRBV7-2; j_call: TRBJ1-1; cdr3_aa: CASSPVGTGGNTEAFF
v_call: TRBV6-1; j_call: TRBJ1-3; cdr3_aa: CASSEAVTGNTIYF
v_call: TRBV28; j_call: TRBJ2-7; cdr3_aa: CASPGCGYF
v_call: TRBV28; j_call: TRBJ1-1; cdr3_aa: CASSRRLSMNTEAFF
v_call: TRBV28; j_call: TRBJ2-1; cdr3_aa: CASSQPGPGLSSYNEQFF
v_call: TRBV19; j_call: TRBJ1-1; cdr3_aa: CASSILGGTEAFF
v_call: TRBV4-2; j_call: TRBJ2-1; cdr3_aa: CASSQDGWTSGSNEQFF
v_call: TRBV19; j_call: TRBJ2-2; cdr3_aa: CASSFGLTNTGELFF
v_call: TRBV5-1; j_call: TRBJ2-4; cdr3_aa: CASSWGLAGATKNIQYF
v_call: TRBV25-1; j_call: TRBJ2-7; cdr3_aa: CASTLQDSYEQYF
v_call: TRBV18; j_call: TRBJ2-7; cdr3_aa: CASSPPGLAAYEQYF
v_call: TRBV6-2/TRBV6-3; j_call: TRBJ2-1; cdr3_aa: CASSYNPGQGYNEQFF
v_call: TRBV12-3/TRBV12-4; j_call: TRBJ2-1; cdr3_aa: CASSFRAGGLLDEQFF
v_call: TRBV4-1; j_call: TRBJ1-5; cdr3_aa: CASSQDGPTDNQPQHF
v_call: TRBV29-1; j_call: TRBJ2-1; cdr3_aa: CSVDYNSGHEQFF
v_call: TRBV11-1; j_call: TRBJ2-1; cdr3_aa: CASSFNNERFF
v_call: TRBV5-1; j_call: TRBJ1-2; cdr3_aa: CASSLEPGQGLSGYTF
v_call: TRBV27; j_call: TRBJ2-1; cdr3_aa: CASSVGGQDNEQFF
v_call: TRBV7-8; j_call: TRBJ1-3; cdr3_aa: CASSLDNGNTIYF
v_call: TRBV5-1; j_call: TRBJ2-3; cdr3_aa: CASSSGPSLDTQYF
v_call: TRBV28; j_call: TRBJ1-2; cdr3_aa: CASSSTGGSNNGYTF
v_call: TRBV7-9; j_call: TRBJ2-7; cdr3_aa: CASSTRTSSGLYEQYF
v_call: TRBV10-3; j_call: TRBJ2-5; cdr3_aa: CATRASETQYF
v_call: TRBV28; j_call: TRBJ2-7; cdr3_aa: CASSNRGPYEQYF
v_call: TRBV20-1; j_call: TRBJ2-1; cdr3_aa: CSARDQGRGNEQFF
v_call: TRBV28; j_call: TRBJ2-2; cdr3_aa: CASRSGQNTGELFF
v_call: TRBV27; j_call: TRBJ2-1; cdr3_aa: CASFKDRGNNEQFF
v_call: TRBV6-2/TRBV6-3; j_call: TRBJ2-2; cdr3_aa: CASTRGAATGELFF
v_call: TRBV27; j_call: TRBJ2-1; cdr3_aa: CASSLAFGQNEQFF
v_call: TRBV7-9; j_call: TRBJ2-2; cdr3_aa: CASSPFGQGGLSSTGELFF
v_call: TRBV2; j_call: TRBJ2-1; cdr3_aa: CASSAFNSSYNEQFF
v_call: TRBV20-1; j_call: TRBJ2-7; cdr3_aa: CSARHLAGMYEQYF
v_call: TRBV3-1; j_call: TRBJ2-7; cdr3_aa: CASSQGRPYEQYF
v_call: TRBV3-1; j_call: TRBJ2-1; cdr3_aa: CASSRTGSNNEQFF
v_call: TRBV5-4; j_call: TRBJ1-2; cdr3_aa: CASSFGGGGESYTF